The present T cell receptor beta chain was sequenced within a study of control samples from healthy donors and cancer patients (dated by TCRdb to 2019 to 2021). The library was obtained by the immunoSEQ multiplex PCR assay. TCRdb limited this immuneACCESS table to in-frame rearrangements with V and J called. A share of clones is missing; checked studies link under half to unresolved V genes, and the rest is unexplained. The sample profile shows 45,000 to 60,000 clones; less than 95% of them were found once. The ten largest account for roughly 4% of the sample. V is cut by 2 bases and J by 3 bases, and the space between the germline ends is 11 bases. CDR1 and CDR2 (LNHNV, YYDKDF) derive from the germline V gene (reference sequence). The CDR3 spans 16 residues, from the cysteine through the phenylalanine. The only DNA kept is the CDR3, 48 bases in frame from the first base. Worth noting for this clone: Its specific antigen is unknown. Within one base of it there is no much larger clone, and no base qualities were kept.

The clonotype originates from a man aged 25-45 years in good health. The V gene is TRBV15 and the J gene is TRBJ1-6; the D gene is possibly TRBD1, with 6 bases matching. Sequencing was done on a sample of blood. The nucleotide sequence reads TGTGCCACCAGCAGACCCGGACAGAACTATAATTCACCCCTCCACTTT. Its amino acids are CATSRPGQNYNSPLHF.